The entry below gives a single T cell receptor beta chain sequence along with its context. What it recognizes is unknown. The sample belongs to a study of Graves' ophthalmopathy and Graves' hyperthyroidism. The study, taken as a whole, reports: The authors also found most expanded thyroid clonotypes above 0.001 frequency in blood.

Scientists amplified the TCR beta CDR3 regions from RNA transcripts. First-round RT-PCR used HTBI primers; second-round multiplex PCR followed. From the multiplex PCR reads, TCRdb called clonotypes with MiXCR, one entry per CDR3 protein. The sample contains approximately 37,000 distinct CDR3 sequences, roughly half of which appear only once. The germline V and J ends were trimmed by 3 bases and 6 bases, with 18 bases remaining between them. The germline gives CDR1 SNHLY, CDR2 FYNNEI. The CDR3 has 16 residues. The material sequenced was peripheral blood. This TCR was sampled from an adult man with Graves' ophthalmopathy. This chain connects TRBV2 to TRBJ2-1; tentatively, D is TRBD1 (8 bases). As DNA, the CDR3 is TGTGCCAGCAGTGATGAAGTCACAGGGGGGGCCAATGAGCAGTTCTTC. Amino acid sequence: CASSDEVTGGANEQFF. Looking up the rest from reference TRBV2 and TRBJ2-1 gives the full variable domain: EPEVTQTPSHQVTQMGQEVILRCVPISNHLYFYWYRQILGQKVEFLVSFYNNEISEKSEIFDDQFSVERPDGSNFTLKIRSTKLEDSAMYFCASSDEVTGGANEQFFGPGTRLTVL.